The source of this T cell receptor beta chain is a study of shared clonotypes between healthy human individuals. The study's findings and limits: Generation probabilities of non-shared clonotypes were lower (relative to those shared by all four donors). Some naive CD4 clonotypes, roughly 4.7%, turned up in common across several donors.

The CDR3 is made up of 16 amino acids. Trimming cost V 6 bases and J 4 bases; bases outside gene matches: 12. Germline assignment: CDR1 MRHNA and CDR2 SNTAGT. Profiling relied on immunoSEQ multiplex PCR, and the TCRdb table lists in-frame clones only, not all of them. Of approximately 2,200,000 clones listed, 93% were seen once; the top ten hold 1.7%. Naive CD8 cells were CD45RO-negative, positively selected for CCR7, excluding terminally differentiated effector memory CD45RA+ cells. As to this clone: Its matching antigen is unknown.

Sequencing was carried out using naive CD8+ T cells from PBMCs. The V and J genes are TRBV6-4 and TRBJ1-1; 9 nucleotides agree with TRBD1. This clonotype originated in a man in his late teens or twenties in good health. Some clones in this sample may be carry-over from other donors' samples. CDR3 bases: TGTGCCAGCAGGGGACAGGGAGGGGGGGGTTGCACTGAAGCTTTCTTT. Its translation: CASRGQGGGGCTEAFF.